Listed here are 5 T cell receptor beta chains from one sample, sequenced in a study of Ad26.COV2.S vaccination and SARS-CoV-2 variants. Treatment meaning: around 19 received Ad26.COV2.S at low or high dose, single or two shots; roughly five received placebo; per-sample allocation not given. Sample collection was performed on day 63 after the first vaccine or placebo injection. Repertoires were generated with immunoSEQ multiplex PCR, while TCRdb's copy carries only in-frame clones and drops some. The sample includes roughly 420,000 clones, 70% to 90% of them seen just once. Sequenced here: peripheral blood, sampled in a trial of Ad26.COV2.S vaccine versus placebo. These receptors all come from a person aged 18-65 years who received the Ad26.COV2.S COVID-19 vaccine or a placebo.

V is TRBV28 and J is TRBJ2-2; D possibly corresponds to TRBD2 (6 bases). Germline CDR1 is MDHEN and CDR2 is SYDVKM. The CDR3 totals 18 residues. Trimming pared 5 bases from V and 2 bases from J, leaving 21 bases between. The CDR3 DNA follows: TGTGCCAGCAGTCAAGGAGGGGTTTGGAGTCTAAACACCGGGGAGCTGTTTTTT. Translating gives CASSQGGVWSLNTGELFF. The whole variable domain, filled in from reference TRBV28 and TRBJ2-2, reads DVKVTQSSRYLVKRTGEKVFLECVQDMDHENMFWYRQDPGLGLRLIYFSYDVKMKEKGDIPEGYSVSREKKERFSLILESASTNQTSMYLCASSQGGVWSLNTGELFFGEGSRLTVL.

This clone was seen just once. This chain connects TRBV18 to TRBJ2-1; D may be TRBD2 (7 bases). The length of the CDR3 is 15 residues. Germline V gives CDR1 KGHSH, CDR2 LQKENI. V lost 6 bases and J 6 bases, leaving 18 bases between the germline ends. The CDR3 DNA sequence: TGTGCCAGCTCCCGTCAGGGGCTAGCGGTCAATGAGCAGTTCTTC. This encodes CASSRQGLAVNEQFF. The complete variable domain, with remaining parts taken from reference TRBV18 and TRBJ2-1, reads NAGVMQNPRHLVRRRGQEARLRCSPMKGHSHVYWYRQLPEEGLKFMVYLQKENIIDESGMPKERFSAEFPKEGPSILRIQQVVRGDSAAYFCASSRQGLAVNEQFFGPGTRLTVL.

This clone occurred a few times. CDR3 loop: CASSLDQGRNTEAFF. Written as DNA, the CDR3 is TGTGCCAGCAGCTTGGATCAGGGGAGGAACACTGAAGCTTTCTTT. The chain employs TRBV5-4 and TRBJ1-1; possible D gene TRBD1, 6 bases. The V end lost 0 bases, the J end lost 1 base, and 10 bases lay between the germline ends. Germline V gene sequence: CDR1 SGHNT, CDR2 YYREEE (reference sequence). This CDR3 is 15 amino acids long.

This chain joins TRBV30 and TRBJ1-5; D gene ambiguous. V was pared by 3 bases and J by 2 bases, with 11 bases between. This CDR3 is built from 14 residues. Germline V gene sequence: CDR1 GTSNPN, CDR2 SVGIG (reference sequence). The CDR3 DNA is TGTGCCTGGAGCATGGGCATCGGCAATCAGCCCCAGCATTTT. It yields the protein CAWSMGIGNQPQHF. Variable domain in full (rest from reference TRBV30 and TRBJ1-5): SQTIHQWPATLVQPVGSPLSLECTVEGTSNPNLYWYRQAAGRGLQLLFYSVGIGQISSEVPQNLSASRPQDRQFILSSKKLLLSDSGFYLCAWSMGIGNQPQHFGDGTRLSIL.

The J gene is TRBJ2-3, the V gene TRBV4-2; D unresolved. Looked up from germline, CDR1 is LGHNA and CDR2 is YNFKEQ. The CDR3 length is 14 residues. Trimming pared 0 bases from V and 3 bases from J, leaving 7 bases between. CDR3 sequence reads: CASSQDLRTDTQYF. As DNA, the CDR3 is TGTGCCAGCAGCCAAGATCTCCGAACAGATACGCAGTATTTT.